What follows is one TCR beta chain and its context. No antigen is known for it. The primer mix had 60 Vbeta and 13 Jbeta primers. Repertoires were generated with immunoSEQ multiplex PCR, while TCRdb's copy carries only in-frame clones and drops some. The sample totals 150,000 to 200,000 clones. These data are taken from a study of cytomegalovirus exposure and HLA in healthy donors. Study-wide findings and caveats: V- and J-gene trimming of TCR beta was linked (in a later analysis) to a missense DCLRE1C variant. Per a prior analysis, the majority of TCR beta V segments were productive roughly 90% or roughly 30% of the time. Most TCRs appeared rarely, but some public TCRs recurred in many donors. In a later analysis, at a false discovery rate of 0.05, approximately 15,000 TCR beta sequences matched HLA alleles.

The germline V gene has CDR1 SGHNT and CDR2 YENEEA. V was pared by 1 base and J by 3 bases, with 8 bases of the junction left unmatched. The CDR3 loop spans 17 amino acids. The origin of this receptor is a young woman in good health and CMV-seropositive. The chain links TRBV11-3 to TRBJ2-1; 8 nucleotides line up with TRBD2. Sequencing used PBMCs. CDR3 sequence (DNA): TGTGCCAGCAGCTTAGGGGGCGAACGGGGGGGCTACAATGAGCAGTTCTTC. It specifies CASSLGGERGGYNEQFF. The variable domain in full, completed from reference TRBV11-3 and TRBJ2-1, reads EAGVVQSPRYKIIEKKQPVAFWCNPISGHNTLYWYLQNLGQGPELLIRYENEEAVDDSQLPKDRFSAERLKGVDSTLKIQPAELGDSAVYLCASSLGGERGGYNEQFFGPGTRLTVL.